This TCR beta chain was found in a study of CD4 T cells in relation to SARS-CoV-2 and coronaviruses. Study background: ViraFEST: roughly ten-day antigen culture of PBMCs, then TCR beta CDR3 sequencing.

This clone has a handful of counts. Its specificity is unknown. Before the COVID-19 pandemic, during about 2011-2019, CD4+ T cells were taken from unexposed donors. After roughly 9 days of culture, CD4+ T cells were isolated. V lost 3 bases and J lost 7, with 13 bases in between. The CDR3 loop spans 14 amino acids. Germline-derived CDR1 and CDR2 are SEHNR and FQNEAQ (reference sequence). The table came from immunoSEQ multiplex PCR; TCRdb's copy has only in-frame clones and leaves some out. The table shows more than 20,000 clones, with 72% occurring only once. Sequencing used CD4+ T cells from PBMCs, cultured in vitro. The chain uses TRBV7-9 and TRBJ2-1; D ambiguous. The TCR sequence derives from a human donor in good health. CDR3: CASSFRAGLNEQFF. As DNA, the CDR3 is TGTGCCAGCAGCTTCCGGGCCGGTTTAAATGAGCAGTTCTTC.